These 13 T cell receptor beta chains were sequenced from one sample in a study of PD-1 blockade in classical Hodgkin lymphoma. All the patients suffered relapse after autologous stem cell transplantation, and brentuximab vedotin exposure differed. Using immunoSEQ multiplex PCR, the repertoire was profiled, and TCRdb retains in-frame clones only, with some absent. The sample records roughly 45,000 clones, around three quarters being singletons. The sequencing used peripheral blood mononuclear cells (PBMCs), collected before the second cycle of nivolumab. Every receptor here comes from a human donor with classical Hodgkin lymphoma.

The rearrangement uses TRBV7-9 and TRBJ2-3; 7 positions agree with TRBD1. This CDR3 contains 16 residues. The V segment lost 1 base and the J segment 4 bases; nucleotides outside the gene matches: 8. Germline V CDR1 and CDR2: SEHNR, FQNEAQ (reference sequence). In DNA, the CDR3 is TGTGCCAGCAGCTTAGGGGCTTCGACAGGGCCAGATACGCAGTATTTT. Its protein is CASSLGASTGPDTQYF.

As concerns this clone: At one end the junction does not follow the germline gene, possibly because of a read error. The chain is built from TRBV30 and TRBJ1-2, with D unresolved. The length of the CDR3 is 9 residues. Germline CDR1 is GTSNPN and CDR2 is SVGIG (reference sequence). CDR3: CAWSVNDGF. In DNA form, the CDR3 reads TGTGCCTGGAGTGTAAACGACGGGTTC.

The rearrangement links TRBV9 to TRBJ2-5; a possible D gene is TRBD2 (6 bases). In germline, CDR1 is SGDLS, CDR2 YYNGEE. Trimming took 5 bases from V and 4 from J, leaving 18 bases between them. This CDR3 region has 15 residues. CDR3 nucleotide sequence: TGTGCCAGCAGTGAAGGTAGCGGTGGGGGAGAGACCCAGTACTTC. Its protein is CASSEGSGGGETQYF.

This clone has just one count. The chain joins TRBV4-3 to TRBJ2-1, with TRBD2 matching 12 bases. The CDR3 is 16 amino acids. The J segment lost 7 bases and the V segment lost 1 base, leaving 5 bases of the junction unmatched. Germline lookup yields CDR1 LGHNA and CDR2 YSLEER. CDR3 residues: CASSQGLAGGANEQFF. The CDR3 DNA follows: TGCGCCAGCAGCCAAGGGCTAGCGGGAGGGGCAAATGAGCAGTTCTTC.

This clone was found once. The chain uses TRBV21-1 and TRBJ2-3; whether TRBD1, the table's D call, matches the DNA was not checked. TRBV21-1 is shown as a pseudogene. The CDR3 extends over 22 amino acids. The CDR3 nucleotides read TGTGCCAGCAGCCCTCCTCAAGGACAGGGGCCCCTTAAAGTCTCTAGCACAGATACGCAGTATTTT. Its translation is CASSPPQGQGPLKVSSTDTQYF.

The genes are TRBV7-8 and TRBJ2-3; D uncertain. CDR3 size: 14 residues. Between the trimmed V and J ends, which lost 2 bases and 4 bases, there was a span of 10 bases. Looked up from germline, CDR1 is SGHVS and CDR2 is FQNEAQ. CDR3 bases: TGTGCCAGCAGCTTATTTCCGTTCCCAGATACGCAGTATTTT. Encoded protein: CASSLFPFPDTQYF.

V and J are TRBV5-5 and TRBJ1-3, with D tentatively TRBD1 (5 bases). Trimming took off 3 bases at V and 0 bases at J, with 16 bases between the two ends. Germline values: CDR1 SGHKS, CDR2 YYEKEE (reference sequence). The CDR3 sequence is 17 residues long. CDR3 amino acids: CASSYSPRGDSGNTIYF. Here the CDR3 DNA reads TGTGCCAGCAGCTACTCACCCCGGGGGGACTCTGGAAACACCATATATTTT.

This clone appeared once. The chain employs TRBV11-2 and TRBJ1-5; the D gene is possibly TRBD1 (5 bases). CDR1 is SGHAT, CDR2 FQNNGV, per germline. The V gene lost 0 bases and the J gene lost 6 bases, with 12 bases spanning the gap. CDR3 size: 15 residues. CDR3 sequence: CASSLDRGRVQPQHF. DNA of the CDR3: TGTGCCAGCAGCTTAGATCGGGGGAGAGTTCAGCCCCAGCATTTT.

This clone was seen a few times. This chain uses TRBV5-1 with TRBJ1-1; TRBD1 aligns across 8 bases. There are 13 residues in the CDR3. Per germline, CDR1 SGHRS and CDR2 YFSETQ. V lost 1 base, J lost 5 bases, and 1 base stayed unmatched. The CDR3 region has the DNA TGCGCCAGCAGCTTGACAGGGGGTACTGAAGCTTTCTTT. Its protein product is CASSLTGGTEAFF.

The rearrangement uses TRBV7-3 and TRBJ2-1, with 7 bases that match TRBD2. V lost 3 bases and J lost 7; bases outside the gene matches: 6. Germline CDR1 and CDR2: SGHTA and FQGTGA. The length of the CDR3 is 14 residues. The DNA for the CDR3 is TGTGCCAGCAGCTTTGGACTAGTGGAGAATGAGCAGTTCTTC. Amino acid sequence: CASSFGLVENEQFF.

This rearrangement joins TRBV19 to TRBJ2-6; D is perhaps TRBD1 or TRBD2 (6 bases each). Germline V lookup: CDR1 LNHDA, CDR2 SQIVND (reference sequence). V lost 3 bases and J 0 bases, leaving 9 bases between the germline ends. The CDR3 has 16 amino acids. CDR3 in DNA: TGTGCCAGTAGTATCAAGGGGGGCTCTGGGGCCAACGTCCTGACTTTC. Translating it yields CASSIKGGSGANVLTF.

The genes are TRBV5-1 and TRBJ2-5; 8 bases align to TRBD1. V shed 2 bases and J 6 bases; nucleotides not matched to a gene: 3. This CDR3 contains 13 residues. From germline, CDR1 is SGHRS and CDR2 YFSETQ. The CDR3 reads CASSFGQGKTQYF. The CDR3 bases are TGCGCCAGCAGCTTTGGACAGGGAAAGACCCAGTACTTC.

The CDR3 is CASSRGTEAFF. The DNA for the CDR3 is TGTGCCAGCAGTCGGGGAACTGAAGCTTTCTTT. The chain uses TRBV6-5 and TRBJ1-1; D is undetermined. Per the germline V gene, CDR1 is MNHEY and CDR2 is SVGAGI. This CDR3 contains 11 residues. V was cut by 5 bases and J by 5 bases, with 6 bases left in between.